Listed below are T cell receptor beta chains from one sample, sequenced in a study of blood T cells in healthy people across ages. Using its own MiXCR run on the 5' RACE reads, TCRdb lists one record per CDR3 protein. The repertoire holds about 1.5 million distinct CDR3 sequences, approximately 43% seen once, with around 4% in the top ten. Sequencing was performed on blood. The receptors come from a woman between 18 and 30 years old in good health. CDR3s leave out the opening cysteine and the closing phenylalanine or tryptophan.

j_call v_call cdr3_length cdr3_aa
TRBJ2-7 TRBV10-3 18 AISGPLTSGISVGYNEQY
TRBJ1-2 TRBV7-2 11 ASSLGTGVRST
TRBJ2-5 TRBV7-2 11 ASSPGDYETQY
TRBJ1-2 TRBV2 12 ASSTGARGYGYT
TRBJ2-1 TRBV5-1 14 ASSPAYGGAYNEQF
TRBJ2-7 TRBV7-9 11 ASSRFNPYEQY
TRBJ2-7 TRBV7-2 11 ASIADGTYEQY
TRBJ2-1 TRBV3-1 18 ASSLSIGSGRGKSYNEQF
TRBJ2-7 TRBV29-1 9 SVVRRDEQY
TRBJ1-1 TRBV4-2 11 ASSQQGHTEAF
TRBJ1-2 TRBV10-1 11 ASSRTITDGYT
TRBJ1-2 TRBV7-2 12 ASSPRQGLPGYT
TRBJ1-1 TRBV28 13 ASSLRGLGNTEAF
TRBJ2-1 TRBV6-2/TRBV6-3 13 ASRLAGSPPIIQF
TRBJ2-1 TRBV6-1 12 ATSLADGYNEQF
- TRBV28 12 ASRGDRGPYEQY
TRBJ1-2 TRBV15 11 ATSRDGSYGYT
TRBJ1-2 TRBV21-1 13 ASSKVGGAGYGYT
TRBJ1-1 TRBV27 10 ASSQGLTEAF
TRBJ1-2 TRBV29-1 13 SVVPLIDPDYGYT
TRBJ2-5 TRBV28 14 ASSTNSGRGPETQY
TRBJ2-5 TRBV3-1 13 ASSQDQRGGETQY
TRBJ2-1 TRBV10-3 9 AISDLNEQF
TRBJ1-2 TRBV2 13 ASSDPGGYNYGYT
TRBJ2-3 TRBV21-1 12 AHPSSSGEDTQY
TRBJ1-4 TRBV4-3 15 ASSQDKMVTENEKLF
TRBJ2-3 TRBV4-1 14 ASSQRGQGGLDTQY
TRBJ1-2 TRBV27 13 ASRTGTSGFYGYT
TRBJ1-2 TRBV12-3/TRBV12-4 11 ASTPSVVYGYT
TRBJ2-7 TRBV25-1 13 ASTTASGRDNEQY
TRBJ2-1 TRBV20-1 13 SAREPGQGSNEQF
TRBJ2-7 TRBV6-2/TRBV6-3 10 ASRRPGYEQY
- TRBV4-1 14 ASSQSWLAGVDEQY
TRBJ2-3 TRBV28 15 ASSLKVAGVGTDTQY
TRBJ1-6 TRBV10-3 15 AISESQAGVYNSPLH